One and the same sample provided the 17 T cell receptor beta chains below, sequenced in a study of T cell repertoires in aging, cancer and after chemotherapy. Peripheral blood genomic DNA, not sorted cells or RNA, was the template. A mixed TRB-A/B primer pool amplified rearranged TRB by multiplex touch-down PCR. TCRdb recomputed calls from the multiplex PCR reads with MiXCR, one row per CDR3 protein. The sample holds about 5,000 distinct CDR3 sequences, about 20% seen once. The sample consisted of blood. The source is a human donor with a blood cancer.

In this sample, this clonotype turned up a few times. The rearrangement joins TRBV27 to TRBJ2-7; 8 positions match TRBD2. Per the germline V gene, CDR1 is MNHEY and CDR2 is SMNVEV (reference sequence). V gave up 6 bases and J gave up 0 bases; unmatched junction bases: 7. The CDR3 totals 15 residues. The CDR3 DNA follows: TGTGCCAGCAGGATCAGCGGGGGAGGCTCCTACGAGCAGTACTTC. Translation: CASRISGGGSYEQYF.

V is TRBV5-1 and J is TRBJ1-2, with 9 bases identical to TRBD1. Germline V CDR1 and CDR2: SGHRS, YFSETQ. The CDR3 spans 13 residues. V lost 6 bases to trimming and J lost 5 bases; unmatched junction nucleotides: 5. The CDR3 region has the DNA TGCGCCAGCAACCCGGGACAGGGATATGGCTACACCTTC. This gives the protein CASNPGQGYGYTF.

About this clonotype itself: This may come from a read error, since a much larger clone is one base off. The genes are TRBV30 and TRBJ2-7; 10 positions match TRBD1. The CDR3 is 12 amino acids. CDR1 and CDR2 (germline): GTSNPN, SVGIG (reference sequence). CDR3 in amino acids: CTWGQGPYEQYF. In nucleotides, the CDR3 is TGTACCTGGGGACAGGGGCCCTACGAGCAGTACTTC.

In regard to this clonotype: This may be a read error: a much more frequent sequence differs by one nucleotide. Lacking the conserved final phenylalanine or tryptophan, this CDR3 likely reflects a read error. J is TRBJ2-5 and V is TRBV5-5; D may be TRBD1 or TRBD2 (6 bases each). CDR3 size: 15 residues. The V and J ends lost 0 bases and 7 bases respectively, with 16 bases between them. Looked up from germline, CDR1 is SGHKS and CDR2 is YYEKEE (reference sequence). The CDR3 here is CASSLDWGAKGTQYY. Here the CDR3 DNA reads TGTGCCAGCAGCTTGGACTGGGGGGCCAAGGGGACCCAGTACTAC.

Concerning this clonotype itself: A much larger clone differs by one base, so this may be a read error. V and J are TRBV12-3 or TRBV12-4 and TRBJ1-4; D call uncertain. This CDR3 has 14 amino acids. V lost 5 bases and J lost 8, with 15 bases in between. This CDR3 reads CASSRGWLDEKLFF. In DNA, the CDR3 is TGTGCCAGCAGTCGAGGGTGGCTGGACGAAAAACTGTTTTTT.

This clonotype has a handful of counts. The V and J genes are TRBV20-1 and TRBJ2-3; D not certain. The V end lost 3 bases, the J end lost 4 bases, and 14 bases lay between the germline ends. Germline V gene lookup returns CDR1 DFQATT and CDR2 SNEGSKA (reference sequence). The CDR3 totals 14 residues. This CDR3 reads CSASSSVGSDTQYF. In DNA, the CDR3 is TGCAGTGCTAGTTCCAGCGTTGGCTCAGATACGCAGTATTTT.

CDR3 DNA: TGTGCCAGCAGTCCGCCGGGACAGGGATCTGAAGCTTTCTTT. The encoded protein is CASSPPGQGSEAFF. V and J are TRBV2 and TRBJ1-1; 9 bases match TRBD1. The CDR3 is made up of 14 amino acids. In germline, CDR1 is SNHLY, CDR2 FYNNEI. V lost 5 bases and J lost 6; bases outside the gene matches: 7.

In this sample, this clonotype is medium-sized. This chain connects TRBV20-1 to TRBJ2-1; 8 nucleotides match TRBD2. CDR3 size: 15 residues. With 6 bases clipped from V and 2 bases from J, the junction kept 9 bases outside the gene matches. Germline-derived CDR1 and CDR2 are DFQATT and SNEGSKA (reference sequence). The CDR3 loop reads CSASGVAGTYNEQFF. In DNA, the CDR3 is TGCAGTGCGAGCGGGGTAGCGGGGACCTACAATGAGCAGTTCTTC.

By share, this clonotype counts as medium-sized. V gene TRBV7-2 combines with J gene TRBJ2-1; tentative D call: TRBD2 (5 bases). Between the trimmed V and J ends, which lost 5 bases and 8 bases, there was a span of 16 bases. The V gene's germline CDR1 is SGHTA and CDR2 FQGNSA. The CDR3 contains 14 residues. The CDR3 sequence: CASSPWTESDEQFF. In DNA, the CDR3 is TGTGCCAGCAGCCCGTGGACTGAATCGGATGAGCAGTTCTTC.

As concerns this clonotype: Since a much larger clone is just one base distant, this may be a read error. This CDR3 is CASSSSVALSYNEQFF. CDR3 sequence (DNA): TGTGCCAGCAGCTCTAGCGTGGCCCTCTCCTACAATGAGCAGTTCTTC. The chain combines TRBV5-4 with TRBJ2-1, with D possibly matching TRBD2 (6 bases). CDR3 length: 16 amino acids. Trimming removed 3 bases from V and 0 bases from J, with 13 bases in between. Germline-derived CDR1 and CDR2 are SGHNT and YYREEE (reference sequence).

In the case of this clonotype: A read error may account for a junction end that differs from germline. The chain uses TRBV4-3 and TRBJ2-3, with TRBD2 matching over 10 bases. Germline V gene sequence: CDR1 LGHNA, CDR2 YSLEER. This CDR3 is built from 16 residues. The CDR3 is CASSLSGGLSIDTQYF. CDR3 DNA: TGCGCCAGCAGCCTTAGCGGGGGGCTTAGCATAGATACGCAGTATTTT.

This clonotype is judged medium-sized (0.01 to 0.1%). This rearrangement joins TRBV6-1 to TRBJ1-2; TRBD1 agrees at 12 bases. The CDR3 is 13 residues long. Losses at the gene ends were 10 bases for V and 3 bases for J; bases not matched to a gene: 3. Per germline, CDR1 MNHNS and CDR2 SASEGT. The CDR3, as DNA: TGTGCCATGGGACAGGGGGCTGACTATGGCTACACCTTC. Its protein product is CAMGQGADYGYTF.

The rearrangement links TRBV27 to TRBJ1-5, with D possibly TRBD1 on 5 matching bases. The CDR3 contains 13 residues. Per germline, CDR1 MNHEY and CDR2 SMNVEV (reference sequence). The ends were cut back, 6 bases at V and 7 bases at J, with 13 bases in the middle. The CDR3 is CASSPGTGQPQHF. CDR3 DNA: TGTGCCAGCAGCCCCGGGACTGGCCAGCCCCAGCATTTT.

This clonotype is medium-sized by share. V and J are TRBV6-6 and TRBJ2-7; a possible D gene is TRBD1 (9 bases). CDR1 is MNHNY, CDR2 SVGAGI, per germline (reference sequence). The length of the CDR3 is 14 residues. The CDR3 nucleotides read TGTGCAGCCCAGCGGGGGACAGGGCCCTACGAGCAGTACTTC. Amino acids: CAAQRGTGPYEQYF.

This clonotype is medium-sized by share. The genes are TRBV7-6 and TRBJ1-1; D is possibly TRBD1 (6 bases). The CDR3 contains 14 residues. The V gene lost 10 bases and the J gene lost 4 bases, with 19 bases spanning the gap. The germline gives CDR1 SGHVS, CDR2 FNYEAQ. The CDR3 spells CATSEGGAGTEAFF. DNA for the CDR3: TGTGCCACCTCTGAGGGGGGGGCTGGCACTGAAGCTTTCTTT.

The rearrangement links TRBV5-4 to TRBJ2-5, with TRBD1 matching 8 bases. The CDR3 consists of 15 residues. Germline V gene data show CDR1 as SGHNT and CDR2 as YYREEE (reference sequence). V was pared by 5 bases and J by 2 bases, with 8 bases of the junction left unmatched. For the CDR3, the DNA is TGTGCCAGCAGTCCCGGGACAGGAACACAAGAGACCCAGTACTTC. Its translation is CASSPGTGTQETQYF.

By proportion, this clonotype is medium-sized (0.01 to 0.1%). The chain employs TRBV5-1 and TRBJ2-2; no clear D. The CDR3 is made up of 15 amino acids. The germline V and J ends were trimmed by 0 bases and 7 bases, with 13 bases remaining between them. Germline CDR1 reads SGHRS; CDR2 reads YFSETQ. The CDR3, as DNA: TGCGCCAGCAGCTTGGAGGTTCCTAAGGACGGGGAGCTGTTTTTT. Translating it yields CASSLEVPKDGELFF. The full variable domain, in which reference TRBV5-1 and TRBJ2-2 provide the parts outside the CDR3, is KAGVTQTPRYLIKTRGQQVTLSCSPISGHRSVSWYQQTPGQGLQFLFEYFSETQRNKGNFPGRFSGRQFSNSRSEMNVSTLELGDSALYLCASSLEVPKDGELFFGEGSRLTVL.